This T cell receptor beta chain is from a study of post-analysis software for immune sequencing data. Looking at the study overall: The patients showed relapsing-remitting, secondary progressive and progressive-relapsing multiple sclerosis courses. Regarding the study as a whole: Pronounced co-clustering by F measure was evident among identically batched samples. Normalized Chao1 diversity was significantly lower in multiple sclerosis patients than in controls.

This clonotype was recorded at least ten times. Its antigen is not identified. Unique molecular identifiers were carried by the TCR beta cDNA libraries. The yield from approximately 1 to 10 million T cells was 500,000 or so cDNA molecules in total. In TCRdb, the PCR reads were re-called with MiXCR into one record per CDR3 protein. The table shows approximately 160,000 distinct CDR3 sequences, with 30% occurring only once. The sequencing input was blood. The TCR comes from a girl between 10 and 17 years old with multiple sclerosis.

CDR3 residues: CSVEGPGEQYF. CDR3 nucleotide sequence: TGCAGCGTTGAAGGGCCAGGAGAGCAGTACTTC. V is TRBV29-1 and J is TRBJ2-5; D is unresolved. The V end lost 1 base, the J end lost 11 bases, and 11 bases lay between the germline ends. This CDR3 is 11 amino acids long. CDR1 SQVTM and CDR2 ANQGSEA come from the germline V gene. The full variable domain, rest sourced from reference TRBV29-1 and TRBJ2-5, is SAVISQKPSRDICQRGTSLTIQCQVDSQVTMMFWYRQQPGQSLTLIATANQGSEATYESGFVIDKFPISRPNLTFSTLTVSNMSPEDSSIYLCSVEGPGEQYFGPGTRLLVL.